One sample yielded the 5 T cell receptor beta chains listed below, sequenced in a study of T cell clonality in common variable immunodeficiency. Study-level findings and limits: Common variable immunodeficiency TCR beta sequences reportedly had fewer deletions and N-nucleotide insertions.

These receptors have no known antigen. Here immunoSEQ multiplex PCR was the method, and the copy in TCRdb shows in-frame clones only, minus some. The repertoire consists of 20,000 or so clones, none detected only once. Sequencing was carried out using peripheral blood mononuclear cells. Source of these receptors: a human donor with common variable immunodeficiency.

A remark on this clone: The read ends 3 residues early relative to the CDR3; the germline J gene fills the gap. This sequence joins TRBV6-1 and TRBJ2-1; D unresolved. Germline CDR1 is MNHNS and CDR2 is SASEGT. V lost 0 bases, J lost 0 bases, and 9 bases lay in between. CDR3 length: 16 residues. The CDR3 sequence: CASSEALMSSYNEQFF. CDR3 bases read: TGTGCCAGCAGTGAAGCACTTATGAGCTCCTACAATGAG.

This clone was recorded many times. The read ends 3 residues early relative to the CDR3; the germline J gene fills the gap. V gene TRBV19 combines with J gene TRBJ1-5; 8 bases match TRBD1. This CDR3 comprises 17 residues. CDR1 and CDR2 from the germline V gene are LNHDA and SQIVND (reference sequence). Trimming cost V 8 bases and J 0 bases; bases outside gene matches: 12. CDR3 DNA (partial): TGTGCCAGTGGGCAGGGGGCCTTAGTTTATAGCAATCAGCCC. This encodes CASGQGALVYSNQP. The full-length CDR3 reads as CASGQGALVYSNQPQHF.

This clone was detected many times. Read coverage stops 3 residues before the CDR3 terminus; the germline J gene supplies the remainder. The rearrangement links TRBV29-1 to TRBJ2-3; no clear D gene. The V end was cut by 6 bases, the J end by 4 bases, with 8 bases between. The CDR3 extends over 11 amino acids. The germline CDR1 and CDR2 sequences are SQVTM and ANQGSEA. This CDR3 reads CSVYGPDTQYF. The CDR3 DNA, read in part, is TGCAGCGTGTATGGGCCAGATACG.

By share, this clone counts as medium-sized. The read falls 3 residues short of the CDR3 end, and the missing part is taken from the germline J gene. This sequence joins TRBV4-1 and TRBJ2-6; D gene uncertain. CDR3 length: 14 residues. Per the germline V gene, CDR1 is MGHRA and CDR2 is YSYEKL. Deletions cut 0 bases from V and 2 bases from J, with 2 bases between. Incomplete CDR3 DNA: TGCGCCAGCAGCCAAGATACTGGGGCCAACGTC. Protein product: CASSQDTGANV. The whole CDR3 region reads CASSQDTGANVLTF.

This clone was recorded at least ten times. The read ends 3 residues early relative to the CDR3; the germline J gene fills the gap. The chain links TRBV5-1 to TRBJ2-7; 7 bases agree with TRBD1. This CDR3 region has 15 residues. V gave up 0 bases and J gave up 5 bases; unmatched junction bases: 8. Germline V gene sequence: CDR1 SGHRS, CDR2 YFSETQ. The CDR3 bases that were read are TGCGCCAGCAGCTTGGGCGCCAGGGGGTTGAACGAG. This gives the protein CASSLGARGLNE. The complete CDR3 reads CASSLGARGLNEQYF.